A selection of T cell receptor beta chains follows, all from one sample in a study of CD8 T cells in ankylosing spondylitis. TCRdb re-called the 5' RACE reads with MiXCR, one entry per CDR3 protein. The table includes about 350,000 distinct CDR3 sequences, roughly 22% detected once. The material sequenced was blood, either unsorted or a sorted T cell fraction (not recorded which). The receptor set was obtained from a male donor with ankylosing spondylitis or in good health (not recorded which). CDR3s include the opening cysteine and the closing phenylalanine or tryptophan. A D gene is named only where the DNA matches it firmly. The listing skips clone size in some rows; elsewhere it reads once, few, many or a size class.

TRBJ2-7,NA,TRBV9,NA,TGTGCCAGCAGCGTTGGAGGGGGGCAGGCCTACGAGCAGTACTTC,CASSVGGGQAYEQYF
TRBJ2-3,NA,TRBV27,many,TGTGCCAGCAGTTTATCTAGCACAGATACGCAGTATTTT,CASSLSSTDTQYF
TRBJ2-3,NA,TRBV30,NA,TGTGCCTGGAGTGAGGGGACCGGAGCGACAGATACGCAGTATTTT,CAWSEGTGATDTQYF
TRBJ2-1,NA,TRBV12-3/TRBV12-4,few,TGTGCCAGCAGGGATACAGGGATTGTTAACAATGAGCAGTTCTTC,CASRDTGIVNNEQFF
TRBJ2-4,NA,TRBV7-9,few,TGTGCCAGCAGCTTCGTGGGGGTCAAAAACATTCAGTACTTC,CASSFVGVKNIQYF
TRBJ2-1,NA,TRBV12-3/TRBV12-4,few,TGTGCCAGCAGTTCCCCTTGGCGGGGACCCCACAATGAGCAGTTCTTC,CASSSPWRGPHNEQFF
TRBJ2-3,NA,TRBV12-3/TRBV12-4,NA,TGTGCCAGCAGTCCGACTAACACAGATACGCAGTATTTT,CASSPTNTDTQYF
TRBJ2-3,NA,TRBV6-2/TRBV6-3,NA,TGTGCCAGCAGTTACTCCCCTCAGGGGTTAGATACGCAGTATTTT,CASSYSPQGLDTQYF
TRBJ2-7,NA,TRBV6-1,NA,TGTGCCAGCAGTGAAGATCGCACGTACTCCTACGAGCAGTACTTC,CASSEDRTYSYEQYF
TRBJ2-3,NA,TRBV12-3/TRBV12-4,many,TGTGCCAGCAGCCCCGGAGATACGCAGTATTTT,CASSPGDTQYF
TRBJ1-2,NA,TRBV6-1,NA,TGTGCCAGCAGCCTAAGGACGGCCGAGGGCTACACCTTC,CASSLRTAEGYTF
TRBJ1-5,NA,TRBV4-1,few,TGCGCCAGCAGCCCGGCCATTAACCAGCCCCAGCATTTT,CASSPAINQPQHF
TRBJ1-5,TRBD1,TRBV12-3/TRBV12-4,NA,TGTGCCAGCAGACCCGACAGGGTTCAGCCCCAGCATTTT,CASRPDRVQPQHF